Listed below are T cell receptor beta chains from one sample, sequenced in a study of post-analysis software for immune sequencing data. MiXCR, applied by TCRdb to the PCR reads, yields one record per CDR3 protein. The sample lists some 500,000 distinct CDR3 sequences; nearly 45% were seen once. Sequences were obtained from blood. These TCRs come from a girl between 10 and 17 years old with multiple sclerosis. Both conserved end residues are trimmed from each CDR3. Fields, in order: V gene, J gene, CDR3 protein.

V: TRBV6-2/TRBV6-3
J: TRBJ2-7
CDR3: ASSYYRTGEDEQY

V: TRBV7-8
J: TRBJ2-3
CDR3: ASSLRWREGLDTQY

V: TRBV9
J: TRBJ2-7
CDR3: ASSVLAGDYEQY

V: TRBV20-1
J: TRBJ2-7
CDR3: SARDPPYEQY

V: TRBV11-2
J: TRBJ2-1
CDR3: ASSLGSEYYNEQF

V: TRBV20-1
J: TRBJ2-5
CDR3: SARDLYSQETQY

V: TRBV28
J: TRBJ2-7
CDR3: ASSWDSREQY

V: TRBV12-3/TRBV12-4
J: TRBJ1-6
CDR3: ASSSRRRSPLH

V: TRBV24-1
J: TRBJ2-1
CDR3: ATSDSPLGNPGNEQF

V: TRBV9
J: TRBJ2-7
CDR3: ASSVGGGRAEEQY

V: TRBV4-2
J: TRBJ2-3
CDR3: ASSQDLGGPKDTQY

V: TRBV12-3/TRBV12-4
J: TRBJ2-7
CDR3: ASSIGLGGADEQY

V: TRBV12-3/TRBV12-4
J: TRBJ2-7
CDR3: ASSLGGPEQY

V: TRBV5-1
J: TRBJ1-6
CDR3: ASSLVVGTPLH

V: TRBV12-5
J: TRBJ1-5
CDR3: ASGLDRDHSNQPQH

V: TRBV5-1
J: TRBJ2-2
CDR3: ASSSRLAENTGELF

V: TRBV7-9
J: TRBJ2-1
CDR3: ASSWERDEQF

V: TRBV7-3
J: TRBJ2-5
CDR3: ASNLGGGETQY

V: TRBV7-2
J: TRBJ2-4
CDR3: ASSLVFGIQY

V: TRBV20-1
J: TRBJ1-5
CDR3: SASIQPQH

V: TRBV25-1
J: TRBJ2-3
CDR3: ASSLGGLLSDTQY

V: TRBV29-1
J: TRBJ2-7
CDR3: SVQEPGQALYEQY

V: TRBV15
J: TRBJ2-5
CDR3: ATSREVWETQY

V: TRBV4-1
J: TRBJ1-5
CDR3: ASSQDPNQPQH

V: TRBV11-2
J: TRBJ2-1
CDR3: ASSREGLAGVNEQF

V: TRBV4-1
J: TRBJ2-7
CDR3: ASSHTESGDRSYYEQY

V: TRBV4-2
J: TRBJ1-2
CDR3: ASSQGGTANYGYT

V: TRBV5-1
J: TRBJ1-1
CDR3: ASSVTQGPTEAF

V: TRBV10-3
J: TRBJ2-5
CDR3: AINDPNQETQY

V: TRBV28
J: TRBJ1-1
CDR3: ASSLPSIWSMNTEAF

V: TRBV14
J: TRBJ2-3
CDR3: ASSPPQGIPSTDTQY

V: TRBV7-2
J: TRBJ2-4
CDR3: ASSLEPGLAKNIQY

V: TRBV4-1
J: TRBJ2-7
CDR3: ASSQTANEQY

V: TRBV30
J: TRBJ1-5
CDR3: AWSVGRQPQH